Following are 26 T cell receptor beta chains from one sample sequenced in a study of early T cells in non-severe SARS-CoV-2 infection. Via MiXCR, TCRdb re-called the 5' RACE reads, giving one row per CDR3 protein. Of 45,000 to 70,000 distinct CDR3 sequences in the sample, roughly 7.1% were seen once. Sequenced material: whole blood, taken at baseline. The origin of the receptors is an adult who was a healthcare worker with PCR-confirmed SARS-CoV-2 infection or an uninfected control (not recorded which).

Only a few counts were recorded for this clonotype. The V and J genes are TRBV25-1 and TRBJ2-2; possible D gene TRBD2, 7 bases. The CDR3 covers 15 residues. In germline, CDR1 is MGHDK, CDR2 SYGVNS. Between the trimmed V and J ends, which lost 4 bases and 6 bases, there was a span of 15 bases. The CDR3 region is CASSGDKGGAGELFF. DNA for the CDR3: TGTGCCAGCAGTGGCGACAAAGGGGGGGCCGGGGAGCTGTTTTTT.

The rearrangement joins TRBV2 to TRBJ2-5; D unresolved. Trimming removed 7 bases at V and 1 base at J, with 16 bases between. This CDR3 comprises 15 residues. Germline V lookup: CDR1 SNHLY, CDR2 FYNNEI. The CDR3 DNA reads TGTGCCAGCATTCTGGATGATGGTCTCCAAGAGACCCAGTACTTC. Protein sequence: CASILDDGLQETQYF.

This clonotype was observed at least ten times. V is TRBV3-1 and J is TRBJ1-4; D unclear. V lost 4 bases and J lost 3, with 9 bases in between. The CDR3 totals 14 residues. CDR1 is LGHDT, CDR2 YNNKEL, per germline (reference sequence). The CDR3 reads CASSLRSPNEKLFF. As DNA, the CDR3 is TGTGCCAGCAGCCTACGGTCTCCTAATGAAAAACTGTTTTTT.

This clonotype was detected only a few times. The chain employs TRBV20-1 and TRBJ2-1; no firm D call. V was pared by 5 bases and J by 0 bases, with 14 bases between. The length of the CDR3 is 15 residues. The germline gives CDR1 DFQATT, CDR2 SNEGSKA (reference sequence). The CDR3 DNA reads TGCAGTGCTCCATCTAGGCTCAGCTCCTACAATGAGCAGTTCTTC. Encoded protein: CSAPSRLSSYNEQFF.

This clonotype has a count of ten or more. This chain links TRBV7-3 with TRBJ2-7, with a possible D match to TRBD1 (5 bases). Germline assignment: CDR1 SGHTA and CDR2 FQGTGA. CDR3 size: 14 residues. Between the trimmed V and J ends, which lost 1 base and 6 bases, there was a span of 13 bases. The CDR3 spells CASSLMAGAGEQYF. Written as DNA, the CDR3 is TGTGCCAGCAGCTTAATGGCTGGGGCAGGCGAGCAGTACTTC.

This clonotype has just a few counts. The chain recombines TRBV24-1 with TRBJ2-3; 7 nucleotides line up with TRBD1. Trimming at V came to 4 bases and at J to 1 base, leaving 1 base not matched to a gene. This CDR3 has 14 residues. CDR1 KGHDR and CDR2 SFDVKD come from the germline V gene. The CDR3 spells CATSDDRGTDTQYF. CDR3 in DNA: TGTGCCACCAGTGACGACAGGGGCACAGATACGCAGTATTTT.

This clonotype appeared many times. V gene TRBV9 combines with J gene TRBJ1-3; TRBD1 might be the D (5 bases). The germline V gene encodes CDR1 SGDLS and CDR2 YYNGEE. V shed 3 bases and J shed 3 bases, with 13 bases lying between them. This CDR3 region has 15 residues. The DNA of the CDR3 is TGTGCCAGCAGCGCCTTCCGGGACGGTGGAAACACCATATATTTT. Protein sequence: CASSAFRDGGNTIYF.

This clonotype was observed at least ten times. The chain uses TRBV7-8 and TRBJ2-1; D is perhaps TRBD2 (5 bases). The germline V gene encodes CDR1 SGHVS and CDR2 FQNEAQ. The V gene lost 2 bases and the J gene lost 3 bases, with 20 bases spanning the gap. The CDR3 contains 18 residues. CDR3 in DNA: TGTGCCAGCAGCTTAACCCCCAGCGGAGCCCCCTACTACAATGAGCAGTTCTTC. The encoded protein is CASSLTPSGAPYYNEQFF.

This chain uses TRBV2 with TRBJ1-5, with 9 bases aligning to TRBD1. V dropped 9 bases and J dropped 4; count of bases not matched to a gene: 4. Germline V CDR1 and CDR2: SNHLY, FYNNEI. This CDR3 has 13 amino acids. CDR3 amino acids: CASAGTGNQPQHF. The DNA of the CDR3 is TGTGCCAGTGCCGGGACAGGGAATCAGCCCCAGCATTTT.

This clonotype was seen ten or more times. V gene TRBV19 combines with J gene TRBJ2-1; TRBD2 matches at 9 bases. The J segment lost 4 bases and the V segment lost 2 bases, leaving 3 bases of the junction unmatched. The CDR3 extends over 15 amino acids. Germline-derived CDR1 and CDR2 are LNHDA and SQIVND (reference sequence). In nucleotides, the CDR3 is TGTGCCAGTAGTATAACCGCGGGAGGGTACAATGAGCAGTTCTTC. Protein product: CASSITAGGYNEQFF.

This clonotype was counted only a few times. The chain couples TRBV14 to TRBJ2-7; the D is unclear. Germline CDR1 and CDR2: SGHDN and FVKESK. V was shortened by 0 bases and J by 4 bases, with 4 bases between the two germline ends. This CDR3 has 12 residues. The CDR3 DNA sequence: TGTGCCAGCAGCCAAGAAAGGTACGAGCAGTACTTC. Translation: CASSQERYEQYF.

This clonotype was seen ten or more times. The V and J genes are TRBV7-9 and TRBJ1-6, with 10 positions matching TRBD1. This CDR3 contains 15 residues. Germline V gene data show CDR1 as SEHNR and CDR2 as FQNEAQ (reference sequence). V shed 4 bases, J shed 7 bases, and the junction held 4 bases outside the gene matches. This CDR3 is CASSSRGQGNSPLHF. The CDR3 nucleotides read TGTGCCAGCAGCTCAAGGGGACAGGGGAATTCACCCCTCCACTTT. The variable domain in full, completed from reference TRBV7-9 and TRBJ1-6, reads DTGVSQNPRHKITKRGQNVTFRCDPISEHNRLYWYRQTLGQGPEFLTYFQNEAQLEKSRLLSDRFSAERPKGSFSTLEIQRTEQGDSAMYLCASSSRGQGNSPLHFGNGTRLTVT.

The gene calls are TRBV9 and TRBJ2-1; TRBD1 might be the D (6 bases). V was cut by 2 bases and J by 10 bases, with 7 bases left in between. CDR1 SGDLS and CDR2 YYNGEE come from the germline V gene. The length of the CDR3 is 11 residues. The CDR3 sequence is CASSVGTEQFF. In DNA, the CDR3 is TGTGCCAGCAGCGTCGGGACAGAGCAGTTCTTC.

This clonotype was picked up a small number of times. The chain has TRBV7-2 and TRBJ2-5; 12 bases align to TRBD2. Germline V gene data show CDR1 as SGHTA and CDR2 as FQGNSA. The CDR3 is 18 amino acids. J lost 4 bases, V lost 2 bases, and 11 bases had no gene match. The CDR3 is CASSLMASGRATLETQYF. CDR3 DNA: TGTGCCAGCAGCTTAATGGCTAGCGGGAGGGCCACGTTAGAGACCCAGTACTTC. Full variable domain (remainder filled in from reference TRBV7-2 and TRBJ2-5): GAGVSQSPSNKVTEKGKDVELRCDPISGHTALYWYRQSLGQGLEFLIYFQGNSAPDKSGLPSDRFSAERTGGSVSTLTIQRTQQEDSAVYLCASSLMASGRATLETQYFGPGTRLLVL.

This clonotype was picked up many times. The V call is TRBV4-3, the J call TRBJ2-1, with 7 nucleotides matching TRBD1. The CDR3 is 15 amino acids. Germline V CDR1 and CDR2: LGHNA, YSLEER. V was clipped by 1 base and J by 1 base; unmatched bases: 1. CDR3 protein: CASSQGDRSYNEQFF. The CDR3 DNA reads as TGCGCCAGCAGCCAAGGGGACAGATCCTACAATGAGCAGTTCTTC.

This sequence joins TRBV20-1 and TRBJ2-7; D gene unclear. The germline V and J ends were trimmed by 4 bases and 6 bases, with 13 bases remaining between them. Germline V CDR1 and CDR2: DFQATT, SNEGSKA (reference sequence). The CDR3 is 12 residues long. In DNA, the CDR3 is TGCAGTGCTATTCCGAAGTTTACCGAGCAGTACTTC. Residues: CSAIPKFTEQYF.

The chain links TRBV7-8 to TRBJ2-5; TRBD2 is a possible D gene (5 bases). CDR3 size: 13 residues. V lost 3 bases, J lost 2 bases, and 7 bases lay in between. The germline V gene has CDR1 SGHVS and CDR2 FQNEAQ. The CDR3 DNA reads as TGTGCCAGCAGCTTTCGGGGTCAAGAGACCCAGTACTTC. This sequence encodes CASSFRGQETQYF.

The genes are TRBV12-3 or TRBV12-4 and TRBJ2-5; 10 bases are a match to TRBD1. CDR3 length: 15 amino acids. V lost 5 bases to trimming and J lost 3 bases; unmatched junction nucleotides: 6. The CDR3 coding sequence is TGTGCCAGCAGTCCTCTTGGGACAGGGGAAGAGACCCAGTACTTC. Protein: CASSPLGTGEETQYF.

The CDR3 loop reads CASSSTGEGNNSPLHF. In nucleotides, the CDR3 is TGTGCCAGCAGTTCTACAGGGGAGGGGAACAATTCACCCCTCCACTTT. The rearrangement joins TRBV12-3 or TRBV12-4 to TRBJ1-6; 7 bases are a match to TRBD1. This CDR3 contains 16 residues. The V segment lost 4 bases and the J segment 7 bases; nucleotides outside the gene matches: 10.

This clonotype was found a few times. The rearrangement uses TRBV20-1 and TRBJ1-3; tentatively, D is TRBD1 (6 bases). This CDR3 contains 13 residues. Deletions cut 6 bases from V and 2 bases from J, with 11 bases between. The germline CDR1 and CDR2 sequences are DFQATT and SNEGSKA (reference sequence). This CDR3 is CSASTGPGNTIYF. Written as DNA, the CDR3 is TGCAGTGCGTCGACAGGTCCTGGAAACACCATATATTTT.

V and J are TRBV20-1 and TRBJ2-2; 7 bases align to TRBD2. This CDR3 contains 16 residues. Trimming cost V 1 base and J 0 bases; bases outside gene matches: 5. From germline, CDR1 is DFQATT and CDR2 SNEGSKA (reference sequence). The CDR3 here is CSARGLSGTNTGELFF. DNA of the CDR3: TGCAGTGCTAGAGGCCTGAGCGGGACGAACACCGGGGAGCTGTTTTTT.

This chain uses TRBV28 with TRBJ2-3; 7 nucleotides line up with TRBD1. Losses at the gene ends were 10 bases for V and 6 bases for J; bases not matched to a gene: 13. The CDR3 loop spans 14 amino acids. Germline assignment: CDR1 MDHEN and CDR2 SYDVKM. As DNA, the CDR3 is TGTGCCAACCGATCGGGACAGTCGTTTGATACGCAGTATTTT. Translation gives CANRSGQSFDTQYF.

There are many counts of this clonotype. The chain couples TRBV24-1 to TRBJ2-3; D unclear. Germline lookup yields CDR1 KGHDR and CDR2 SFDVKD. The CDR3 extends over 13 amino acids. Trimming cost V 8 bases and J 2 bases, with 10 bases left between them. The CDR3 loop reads CATTEGTTDTQYF. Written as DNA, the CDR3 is TGTGCCACCACCGAAGGTACCACAGATACGCAGTATTTT.

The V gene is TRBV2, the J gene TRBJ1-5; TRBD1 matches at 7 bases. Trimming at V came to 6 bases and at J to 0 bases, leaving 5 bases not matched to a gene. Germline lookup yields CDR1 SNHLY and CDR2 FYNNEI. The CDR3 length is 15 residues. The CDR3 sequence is CASSPGQASNQPQHF. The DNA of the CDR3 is TGTGCCAGCAGCCCTGGACAGGCTAGCAATCAGCCCCAGCATTTT.

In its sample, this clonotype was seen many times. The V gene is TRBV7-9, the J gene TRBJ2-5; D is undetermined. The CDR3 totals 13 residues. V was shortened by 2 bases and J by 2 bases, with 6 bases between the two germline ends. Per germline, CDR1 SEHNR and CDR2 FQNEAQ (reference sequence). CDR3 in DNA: TGTGCCAGCAGCTTAAGTGGGCAAGAGACCCAGTACTTC. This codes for CASSLSGQETQYF.

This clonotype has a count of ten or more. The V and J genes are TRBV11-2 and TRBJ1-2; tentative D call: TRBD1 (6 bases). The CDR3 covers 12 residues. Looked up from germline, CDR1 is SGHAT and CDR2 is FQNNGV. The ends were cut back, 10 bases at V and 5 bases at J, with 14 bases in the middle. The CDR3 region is CAIPDRYYGYTF. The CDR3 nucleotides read TGTGCCATCCCGGACAGATATTATGGCTACACCTTC.